This paragraph reports one T cell receptor beta chain. The data were produced by immunoSEQ multiplex PCR, yet TCRdb's version contains in-frame clones alone and is incomplete. The sample gives approximately 1.9 million clones, 85% to 95% of which show up once; about 1.7% is in the top ten. The data originate from a study of shared clonotypes between healthy human individuals. Study summary: Donor ages ranged 18 to 49 years: a couple of women, a few men.

CD45RO negativity and positive selection for CCR7 defined naive CD8 cells, a population that excluded terminally differentiated effector memory CD45RA+ cells. The V end lost 1 base, the J end lost 6 bases, and 10 bases lay between the germline ends. Germline CDR1 and CDR2: MGHDK and SYGVNS. This CDR3 comprises 14 residues. This chain joins TRBV25-1 and TRBJ2-1; D might be TRBD1 or TRBD2, each matching 5 bases. What was sequenced was naive CD8+ T cells from PBMCs. The sequence was obtained from a man between 18 and 29 years old in good health. Some clones in this sample may be carry-over from other donors' samples. The CDR3 loop reads CASSEWGKGNEQFF. CDR3 bases: TGTGCCAGCAGTGAATGGGGGAAAGGCAATGAGCAGTTCTTC.